These 24 T cell receptor beta chains were all obtained from the same sample, sequenced in a study of type 1 regulatory T cells. These receptors have no known antigen. TCRdb redid the calling of the reads with MiXCR, one entry per CDR3 protein. The data hold about 42,000 distinct CDR3 sequences, with roughly an eighth observed a single time. The sequenced sample consisted of cultured non-Tr1 T cells, either the whole culture or a sorted T cell fraction (not recorded which). These receptors were collected from a human donor in good health.

Regarding this clonotype: Given a much more abundant clone one base away, this may be a read error. The chain couples TRBV4-2 to TRBJ1-2; D perhaps matches TRBD1 (6 bases). This CDR3 contains 14 residues. In germline, CDR1 is LGHNA, CDR2 YNFKEQ. Trimming stripped 5 bases from V and 4 bases from J, with 14 bases between. The CDR3 DNA follows: TGTGCCAGCAGCTGCCCCAGGGGTGCCTATGGCTACACCTTC. It codes for CASSCPRGAYGYTF.

This clonotype has only a few counts. The rearrangement links TRBV20-1 to TRBJ2-2; tentative D call: TRBD2 (5 bases). Trimming took 4 bases from V and 6 from J, leaving 9 bases between them. The CDR3 has 12 amino acids. Looked up from germline, CDR1 is DFQATT and CDR2 is SNEGSKA (reference sequence). CDR3 nucleotides: TGCAGTGCTACTTCTAGCCCCGGGGAGCTGTTTTTT. Translated: CSATSSPGELFF.

The chain is built from TRBV12-3 or TRBV12-4 and TRBJ1-2; D possibly corresponds to TRBD1 (5 bases). Trimming cost V 3 bases and J 4 bases, with 12 bases left between them. There are 14 residues in the CDR3. CDR3 coding DNA: TGTGCCAGCAGTTTTTCAGGGATACGCTATGGCTACACCTTC. Its protein product is CASSFSGIRYGYTF.

This chain joins TRBV10-3 and TRBJ2-6, with 7 nucleotides matching TRBD1. Unmatched junction bases numbered 2, after V lost 7 bases and J lost 2 bases. Germline CDR1 reads ENHRY; CDR2 reads SYGVKD. CDR3 length: 14 amino acids. CDR3 nucleotides: TGTGCCATCACCGACAGGGCTGGGGCCAACGTCCTGACTTTC. Its protein is CAITDRAGANVLTF.

This clonotype was seen a few times. The chain uses TRBV6-2 or TRBV6-3 and TRBJ2-7; TRBD2 aligns across 9 bases. Germline CDR1 reads MNHEY; CDR2 reads SVGEGT. There are 15 residues in the CDR3. V shed 6 bases, J shed 5 bases, and the junction held 11 bases outside the gene matches. CDR3 residues: CASRTRTSARDEQYF. DNA of the CDR3: TGTGCCAGCAGGACCAGGACTAGCGCGAGGGACGAGCAGTACTTC.

This clonotype occurred a few times. The J gene is TRBJ2-7, the V gene TRBV7-9; 8 positions agree with TRBD2. CDR1 is SEHNR, CDR2 FQNEAQ, per germline (reference sequence). This CDR3 spans 14 amino acids. V was pared by 5 bases and J by 3 bases, with 6 bases of the junction left unmatched. The CDR3 DNA reads as TGTGCCAGCAGCCACACTAGCGGCTTCTACGAGCAGTACTTC. Encoded protein: CASSHTSGFYEQYF.

On this clonotype: The junction shows a germline mismatch at one end, possibly a read error. The chain combines TRBV9 with TRBJ2-1, with no clear D. CDR1 is SGDLS and CDR2 is YYNGEE in the germline V gene. There are 14 residues in the CDR3. The CDR3 loop is CASSVVQSYSEQFF. In DNA form, the CDR3 reads TGTGCCAGCAGCGTAGTTCAGTCGTACAGTGAGCAGTTCTTC.

The chain carries TRBV12-3 or TRBV12-4 and TRBJ1-1, with D possibly matching TRBD1 (5 bases). Trimming cost V 2 bases and J 0 bases, with 7 bases left between them. This CDR3 is built from 14 residues. The CDR3 nucleotides are TGTGCCAGCAGTTTACCAGGGATGAACACTGAAGCTTTCTTT. This encodes CASSLPGMNTEAFF.

This clonotype has at least ten counts. The chain carries TRBV6-5 and TRBJ1-3, with D uncertain. V was shortened by 0 bases and J by 4 bases, with 13 bases between the two germline ends. Germline lookup yields CDR1 MNHEY and CDR2 SVGAGI. CDR3 length: 16 residues. As DNA, the CDR3 is TGTGCCAGCAGTTACTCCTCCCGGATGTCGGGAAACACCATATATTTT. It specifies CASSYSSRMSGNTIYF.

This clonotype came up a few times. The CDR3 reads CASSVLPGPQTAGELFF. In DNA form, the CDR3 reads TGTGCCAGCAGCGTACTGCCGGGACCCCAGACGGCCGGGGAGCTGTTTTTT. J is TRBJ2-2 and V is TRBV9; the D gene could be TRBD1 or TRBD2 (5 bases each). The germline gives CDR1 SGDLS, CDR2 YYNGEE. The CDR3 runs to 17 residues. Trimming removed 1 base from V and 6 bases from J, with 19 bases in between.

In its sample, this clonotype was seen a few times. V is TRBV27 and J is TRBJ2-6; 7 bases agree with TRBD2. In germline, CDR1 is MNHEY, CDR2 SMNVEV (reference sequence). Germline trimming cut 2 bases from V and 0 bases from J; bases unmatched to any gene: 7. This CDR3 region has 18 residues. CDR3 amino acids: CASSLNSGGSSGANVLTF. In DNA form, the CDR3 reads TGTGCCAGCAGTTTAAATTCGGGAGGTAGCTCTGGGGCCAACGTCCTGACTTTC. The entire variable domain, with the rest obtained from reference TRBV27 and TRBJ2-6, is as follows: EAQVTQNPRYLITVTGKKLTVTCSQNMNHEYMSWYRQDPGLGLRQIYYSMNVEVTDKGDVPEGYKVSRKEKRNFPLILESPSPNQTSLYFCASSLNSGGSSGANVLTFGAGSRLTVL.

This chain connects TRBV6-1 to TRBJ2-7, with TRBD2 matching 8 bases. This CDR3 has 12 amino acids. CDR1 MNHNS and CDR2 SASEGT come from the germline V gene. With V trimmed by 4 bases and J by 13 bases, 9 bases remained unmatched. CDR3 DNA: TGTGCCAGCAGTGCGCCGGGAGGGCCACTATACTTC. It codes for CASSAPGGPLYF.

This clonotype was seen at least ten times. V is TRBV5-1 and J is TRBJ2-3; maybe TRBD2 (5 bases). Trimming shortened V by 0 bases and J by 5 bases, and 10 bases separated the two germline ends. The germline V gene encodes CDR1 SGHRS and CDR2 YFSETQ. CDR3 length: 14 amino acids. This chain's CDR3 is CASSLGGSGDTQYF. CDR3 DNA sequence: TGCGCCAGCAGCTTGGGAGGGTCCGGAGATACGCAGTATTTT. Combining the CDR3 with reference TRBV5-1 and TRBJ2-3 gives the whole variable domain KAGVTQTPRYLIKTRGQQVTLSCSPISGHRSVSWYQQTPGQGLQFLFEYFSETQRNKGNFPGRFSGRQFSNSRSEMNVSTLELGDSALYLCASSLGGSGDTQYFGPGTRLTVL.

With respect to this clonotype: A read error may explain this, as a much larger clone is one base away. This chain links TRBV12-3 or TRBV12-4 with TRBJ2-6, with 7 bases aligning to TRBD1. The length of the CDR3 is 18 residues. For the CDR3, the DNA is TGTGTCAGCAGTCCCGAGGGGGCGATGGGCTCTGGGGCCAACGTCCTGACTTTC. Amino acids: CVSSPEGAMGSGANVLTF.

The sample holds a few counts of this clonotype. This chain connects TRBV12-3 or TRBV12-4 to TRBJ1-1; D is uncertain. CDR3 size: 12 residues. Trimming took 8 bases from V and 3 from J, leaving 10 bases between them. CDR3 nucleotide sequence: TGTGCCAGCGGAAGACACCACACTGAAGCTTTCTTT. Residues: CASGRHHTEAFF.

This clonotype was counted many times. The rearrangement joins TRBV7-3 to TRBJ2-2; TRBD2 matches at 8 bases. This CDR3 region has 14 residues. Germline values: CDR1 SGHTA, CDR2 FQGTGA. The V gene end was trimmed by 5 bases and the J gene end by 7 bases; junction bases not matched to a gene: 6. CDR3 region: CASSPVLADGELFF. The CDR3 DNA follows: TGTGCCAGCAGCCCGGTACTAGCGGACGGGGAGCTGTTTTTT. Variable domain in full (rest from reference TRBV7-3 and TRBJ2-2): GAGVSQTPSNKVTEKGKYVELRCDPISGHTALYWYRQSLGQGPEFLIYFQGTGAADDSGLPNDRFFAVRPEGSVSTLKIQRTERGDSAVYLCASSPVLADGELFFGEGSRLTVL.

This clonotype turned up a few times. The chain is built from TRBV6-1 and TRBJ1-4; TRBD1 is a possible D gene (6 bases). V was trimmed by 3 bases and J by 4 bases, leaving 9 bases between them. Germline CDR1 and CDR2: MNHNS and SASEGT. CDR3 length: 14 residues. DNA for the CDR3: TGTGCCAGCAGTGAGCAGGGGATTAATGAAAAACTGTTTTTT. It translates to CASSEQGINEKLFF.

This rearrangement joins TRBV19 to TRBJ1-5, with D unclear. CDR3 length: 14 residues. V was shortened by 10 bases and J by 4 bases, with 17 bases between the two germline ends. Germline loops: CDR1 LNHDA, CDR2 SQIVND (reference sequence). The CDR3 DNA reads TGTGCCACCAGTGACGGAGCCGAGAATCAGCCCCAGCATTTT. It yields the protein CATSDGAENQPQHF.

In DNA form, the CDR3 reads TGCGCCAGCAGCTTGTACGCGGGAGGGAACGAGCAGTACTTC. Protein product: CASSLYAGGNEQYF. The genes are TRBV5-1 and TRBJ2-7; 9 positions agree with TRBD2. Trimming cost V 1 base and J 5 bases; bases outside gene matches: 4. There are 14 residues in the CDR3. Germline V gene sequence: CDR1 SGHRS, CDR2 YFSETQ.

The V call is TRBV20-1, the J call TRBJ1-1; 9 bases align to TRBD1. The V and J ends lost 0 bases and 7 bases, in that order; junction bases with no gene match: 3. This CDR3 contains 13 residues. CDR1 DFQATT and CDR2 SNEGSKA come from the germline V gene (reference sequence). The DNA for the CDR3 is TGCAGTGCTAGAGATGACAGGGGGTTTGAAGCTTTCTTT. The encoded protein is CSARDDRGFEAFF.

The gene calls are TRBV2 and TRBJ2-5; possibly TRBD1 for D (6 bases). This CDR3 spans 12 amino acids. Per the germline V gene, CDR1 is SNHLY and CDR2 is FYNNEI. The germline V and J ends were trimmed by 6 bases and 5 bases, with 10 bases remaining between them. CDR3 nucleotides: TGTGCCAGCAGCCCCCAGGGGGAGACCCAGTACTTC. Amino acids: CASSPQGETQYF.

CDR3 DNA: TGTGCCAGCAGTTTAGTAGCGGGAGGTCCTTCCCACGAGCAGTACTTC. Translation gives CASSLVAGGPSHEQYF. This chain uses TRBV12-3 or TRBV12-4 with TRBJ2-7; TRBD2 aligns across 10 bases. CDR3 length equals 16 residues. V shed 1 base and J 5 bases; nucleotides not matched to a gene: 8.

The chain joins TRBV5-1 to TRBJ1-2; D gene unclear. V shed 6 bases and J shed 2 bases, with 20 bases lying between them. Germline V gives CDR1 SGHRS, CDR2 YFSETQ. The CDR3 contains 16 residues. In DNA form, the CDR3 reads TGCGCCAGCACCCGCCAACCATCGGACGTAAACTATGGCTACACCTTC. This sequence encodes CASTRQPSDVNYGYTF.

This clonotype was observed a handful of times. The gene calls are TRBV11-2 and TRBJ2-1, with D maybe TRBD1 (7 bases). This CDR3 region has 12 residues. Germline V gene data show CDR1 as SGHAT and CDR2 as FQNNGV. V lost 4 bases to trimming and J lost 12 bases, with 13 bases between them. Here the CDR3 reads CASSSSQGGQFF. CDR3 DNA: TGTGCCAGCAGCTCTTCCCAGGGGGGGCAGTTCTTC.